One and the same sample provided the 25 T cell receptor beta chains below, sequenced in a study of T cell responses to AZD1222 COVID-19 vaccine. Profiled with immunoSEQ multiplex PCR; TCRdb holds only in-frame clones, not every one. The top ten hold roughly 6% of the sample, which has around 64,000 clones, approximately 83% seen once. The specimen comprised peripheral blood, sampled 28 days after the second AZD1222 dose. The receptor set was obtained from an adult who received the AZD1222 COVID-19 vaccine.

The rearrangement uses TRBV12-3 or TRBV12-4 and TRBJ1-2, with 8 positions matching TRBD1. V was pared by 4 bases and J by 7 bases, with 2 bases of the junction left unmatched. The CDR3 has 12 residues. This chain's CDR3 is CASSSDRGGYTF. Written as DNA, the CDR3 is TGTGCCAGCAGTTCCGACAGGGGTGGCTACACCTTC.

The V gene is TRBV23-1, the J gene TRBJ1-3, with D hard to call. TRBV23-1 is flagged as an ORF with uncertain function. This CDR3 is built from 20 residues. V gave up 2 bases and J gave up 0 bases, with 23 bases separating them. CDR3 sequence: CASSQIGSSNFKISGNTIYF. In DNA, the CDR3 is TGCGCCAGCAGTCAAATTGGGAGCTCCAACTTTAAGATCTCTGGAAACACCATATATTTT.

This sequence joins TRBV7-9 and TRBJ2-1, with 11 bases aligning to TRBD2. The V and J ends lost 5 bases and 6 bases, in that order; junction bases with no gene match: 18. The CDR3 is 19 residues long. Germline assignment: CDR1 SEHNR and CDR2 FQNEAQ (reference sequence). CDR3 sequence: CASSRLTSGALLAPNEQFF. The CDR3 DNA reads TGTGCCAGCAGCCGCCTGACTAGCGGGGCTCTCCTGGCTCCCAATGAGCAGTTCTTC.

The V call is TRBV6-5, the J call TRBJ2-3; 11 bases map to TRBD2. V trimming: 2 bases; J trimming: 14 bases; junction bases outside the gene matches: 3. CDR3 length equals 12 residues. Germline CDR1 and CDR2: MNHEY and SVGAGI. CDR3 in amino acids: CASSYGTSGLYF. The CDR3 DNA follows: TGTGCCAGCAGTTACGGGACTAGCGGTCTGTATTTT.

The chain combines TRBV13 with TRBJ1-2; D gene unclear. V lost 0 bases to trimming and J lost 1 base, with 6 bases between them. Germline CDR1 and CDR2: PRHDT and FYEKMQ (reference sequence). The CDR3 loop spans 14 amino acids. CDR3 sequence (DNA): TGTGCCAGCAGCTTAGGCAGAAATAACTATGGCTACACCTTC. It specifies CASSLGRNNYGYTF.

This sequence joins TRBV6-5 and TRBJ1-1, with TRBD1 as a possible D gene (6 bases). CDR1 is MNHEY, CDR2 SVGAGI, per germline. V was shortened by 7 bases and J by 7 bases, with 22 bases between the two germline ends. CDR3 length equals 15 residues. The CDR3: CASTPGAGNVIEAFF. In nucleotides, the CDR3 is TGTGCCAGCACTCCAGGGGCTGGGAATGTCATTGAAGCTTTCTTT.

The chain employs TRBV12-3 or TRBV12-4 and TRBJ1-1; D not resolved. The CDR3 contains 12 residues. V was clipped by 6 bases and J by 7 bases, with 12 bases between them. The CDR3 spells CASSPPVGEAFF. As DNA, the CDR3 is TGTGCCAGCAGCCCTCCCGTGGGTGAAGCTTTCTTT.

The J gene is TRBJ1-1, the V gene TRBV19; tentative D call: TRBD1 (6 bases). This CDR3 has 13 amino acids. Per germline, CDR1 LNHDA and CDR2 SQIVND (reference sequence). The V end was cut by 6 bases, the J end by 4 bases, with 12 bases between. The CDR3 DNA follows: TGTGCCAGTAGCGGAGGAGGGGGCACTGAAGCTTTCTTT. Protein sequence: CASSGGGGTEAFF. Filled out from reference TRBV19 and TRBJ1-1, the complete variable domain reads DGGITQSPKYLFRKEGQNVTLSCEQNLNHDAMYWYRQDPGQGLRLIYYSQIVNDFQKGDIAEGYSVSREKKESFPLTVTSAQKNPTAFYLCASSGGGGTEAFFGQGTRLTVV.

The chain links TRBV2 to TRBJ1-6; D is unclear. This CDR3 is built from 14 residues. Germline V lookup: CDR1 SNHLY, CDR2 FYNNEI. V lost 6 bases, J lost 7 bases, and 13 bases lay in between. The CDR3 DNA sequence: TGTGCCAGCAGAGTCCGAGGCGAGAATTCACCCCTCCACTTT. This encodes CASRVRGENSPLHF.

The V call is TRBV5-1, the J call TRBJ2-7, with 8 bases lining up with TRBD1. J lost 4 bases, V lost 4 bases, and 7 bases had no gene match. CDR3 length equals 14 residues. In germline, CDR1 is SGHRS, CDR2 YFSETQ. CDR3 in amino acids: CASSPGTGFYEQYF. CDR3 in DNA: TGCGCCAGCAGCCCCGGGACAGGATTTTACGAGCAGTACTTC.

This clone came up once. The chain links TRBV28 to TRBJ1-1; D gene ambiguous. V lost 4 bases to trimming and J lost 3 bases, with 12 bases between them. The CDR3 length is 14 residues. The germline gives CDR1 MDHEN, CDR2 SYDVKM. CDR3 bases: TGTGCCAGCAGTTCCTACCTACAACACACTGAAGCTTTCTTT. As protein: CASSSYLQHTEAFF.

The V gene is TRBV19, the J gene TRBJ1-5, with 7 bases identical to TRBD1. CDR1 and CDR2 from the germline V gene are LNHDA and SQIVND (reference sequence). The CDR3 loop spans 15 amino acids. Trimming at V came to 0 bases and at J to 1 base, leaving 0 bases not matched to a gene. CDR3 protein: CASSIDRGSNQPQHF. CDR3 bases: TGTGCCAGTAGTATAGACAGGGGGAGCAATCAGCCCCAGCATTTT. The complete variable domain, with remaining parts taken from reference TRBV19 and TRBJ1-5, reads DGGITQSPKYLFRKEGQNVTLSCEQNLNHDAMYWYRQDPGQGLRLIYYSQIVNDFQKGDIAEGYSVSREKKESFPLTVTSAQKNPTAFYLCASSIDRGSNQPQHFGDGTRLSIL.

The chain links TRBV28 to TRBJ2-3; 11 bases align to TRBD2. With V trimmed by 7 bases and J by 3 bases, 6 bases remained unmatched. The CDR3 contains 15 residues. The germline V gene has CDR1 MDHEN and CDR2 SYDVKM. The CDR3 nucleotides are TGTGCCAGCATTGCCCTAGCGGGGGGAACAGATACGCAGTATTTT. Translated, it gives CASIALAGGTDTQYF.

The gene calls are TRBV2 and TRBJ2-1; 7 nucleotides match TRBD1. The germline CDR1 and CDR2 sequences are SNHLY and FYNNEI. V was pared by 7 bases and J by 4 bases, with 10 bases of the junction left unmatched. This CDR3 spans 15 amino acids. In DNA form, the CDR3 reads TGTGCCAGCAAAATTTCGACAGGGAGTTACAATGAGCAGTTCTTC. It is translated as CASKISTGSYNEQFF.

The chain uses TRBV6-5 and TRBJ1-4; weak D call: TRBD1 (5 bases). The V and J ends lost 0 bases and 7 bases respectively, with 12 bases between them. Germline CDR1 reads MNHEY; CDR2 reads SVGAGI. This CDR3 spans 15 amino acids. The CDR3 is CASSYSGRVGEKLFF. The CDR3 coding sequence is TGTGCCAGCAGTTACTCCGGCAGGGTTGGTGAAAAACTGTTTTTT.

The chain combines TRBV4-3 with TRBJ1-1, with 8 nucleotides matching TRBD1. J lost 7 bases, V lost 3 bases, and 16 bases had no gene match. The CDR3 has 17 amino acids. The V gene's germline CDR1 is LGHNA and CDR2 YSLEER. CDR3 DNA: TGCGCCAGCAGCCACAACTACCTGGACAGGGAAACTTTTGAAGCTTTCTTT. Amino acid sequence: CASSHNYLDRETFEAFF.

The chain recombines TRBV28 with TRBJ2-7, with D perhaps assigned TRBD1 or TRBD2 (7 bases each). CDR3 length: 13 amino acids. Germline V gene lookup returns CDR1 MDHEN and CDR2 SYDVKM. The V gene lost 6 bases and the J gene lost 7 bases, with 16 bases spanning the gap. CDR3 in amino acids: CASSPGQGGEQYF. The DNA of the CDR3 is TGTGCCAGCAGCCCCGGGCAGGGGGGGGAGCAGTACTTC.

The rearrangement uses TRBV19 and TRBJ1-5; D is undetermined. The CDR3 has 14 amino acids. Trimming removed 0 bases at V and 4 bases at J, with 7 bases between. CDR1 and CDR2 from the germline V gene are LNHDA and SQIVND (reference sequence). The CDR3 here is CASSIDAANQPQHF. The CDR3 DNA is TGTGCCAGTAGTATAGATGCAGCTAATCAGCCCCAGCATTTT.

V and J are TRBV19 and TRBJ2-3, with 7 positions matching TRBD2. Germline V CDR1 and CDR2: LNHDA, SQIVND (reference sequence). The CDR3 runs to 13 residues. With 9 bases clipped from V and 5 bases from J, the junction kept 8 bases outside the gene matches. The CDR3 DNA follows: TGTGCCAGCCGAGCGGGGCCCGTAGATACGCAGTATTTT. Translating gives CASRAGPVDTQYF.

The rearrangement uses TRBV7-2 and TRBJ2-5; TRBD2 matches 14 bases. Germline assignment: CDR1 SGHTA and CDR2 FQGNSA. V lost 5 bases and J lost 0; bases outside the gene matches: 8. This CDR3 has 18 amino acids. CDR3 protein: CASSPNPGLAGDQETQYF. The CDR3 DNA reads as TGTGCCAGCAGCCCGAATCCGGGACTAGCGGGAGACCAAGAGACCCAGTACTTC.

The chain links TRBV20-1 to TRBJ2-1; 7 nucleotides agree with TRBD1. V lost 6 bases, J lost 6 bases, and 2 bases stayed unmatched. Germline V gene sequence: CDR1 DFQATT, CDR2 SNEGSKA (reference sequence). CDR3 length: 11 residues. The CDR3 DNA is TGCAGTGCGGGACAGTTCAATGAGCAGTTCTTC. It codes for CSAGQFNEQFF.

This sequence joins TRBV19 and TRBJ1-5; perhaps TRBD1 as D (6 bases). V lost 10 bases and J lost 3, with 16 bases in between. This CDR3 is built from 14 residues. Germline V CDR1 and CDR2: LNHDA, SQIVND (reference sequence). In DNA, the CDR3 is TGTGCCACCTGCGAGGGGGGTATCAATCAGCCCCAGCATTTT. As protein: CATCEGGINQPQHF.

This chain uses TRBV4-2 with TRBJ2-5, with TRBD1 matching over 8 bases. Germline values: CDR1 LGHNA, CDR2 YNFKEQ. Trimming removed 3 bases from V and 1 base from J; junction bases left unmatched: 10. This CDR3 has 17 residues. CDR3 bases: TGTGCCAGCAGCCACAGTTCCGGGACAGGTGGCCAAGAGACCCAGTACTTC. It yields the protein CASSHSSGTGGQETQYF.

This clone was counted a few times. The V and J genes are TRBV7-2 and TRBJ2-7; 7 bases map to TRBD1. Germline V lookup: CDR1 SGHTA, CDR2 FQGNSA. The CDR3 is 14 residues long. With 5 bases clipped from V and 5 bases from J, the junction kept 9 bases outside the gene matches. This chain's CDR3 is CASSPLGRGNEQYF. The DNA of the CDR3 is TGTGCCAGCAGCCCCTTGGGCAGGGGGAACGAGCAGTACTTC.

The CDR3 spells CASSRLGTGEFGAFF. CDR3 nucleotides: TGTGCCAGCAGCCGATTGGGGACAGGGGAATTTGGAGCTTTCTTT. The genes are TRBV14 and TRBJ1-1; TRBD1 matches 10 bases. V trimming: 4 bases; J trimming: 10 bases; junction bases outside the gene matches: 12. Germline CDR1 reads SGHDN; CDR2 reads FVKESK. This CDR3 comprises 15 residues. Full variable domain (rest looked up from reference TRBV14 and TRBJ1-1): EAGVTQFPSHSVIEKGQTVTLRCDPISGHDNLYWYRRVMGKEIKFLLHFVKESKQDESGMPNNRFLAERTGGTYSTLKVQPAELEDSGVYFCASSRLGTGEFGAFFGQGTRLTVV.